This T cell receptor beta chain was obtained from a study of T cells in localized non-small cell lung cancer. Findings of the study overall: A median approximately 57 of the top 100 tumor clones appeared in adjacent lung.

The germline CDR1 and CDR2 sequences are SGHRS and YFSETQ. The CDR3 runs to 13 residues. Trimming took off 1 base at V and 4 bases at J, with 5 bases between the two ends. Remarks on this clone: Its antigen is unidentified.

Clones were sequenced by immunoSEQ multiplex PCR, and TCRdb holds only the in-frame ones, with some missing. The data show tens of thousands of clones, 83% seen once. The TCR comes from a man aged 35 to 69 with stage II lung adenocarcinoma. The chain joins TRBV5-1 to TRBJ2-2, with unresolved D. The input for sequencing was PBMCs, taken before any cancer treatment. CDR3 DNA sequence: TGCGCCAGCAGCTTGCCCCGCACCGGGGAGCTGTTTTTT. This codes for CASSLPRTGELFF.